This note documents a single T cell receptor (beta chain) sequence. The data derive from a study of shared clonotypes between healthy human individuals. Germline lookup yields CDR1 SGHRS and CDR2 YFSETQ. CDR3 size: 16 residues. The J segment lost 5 bases and the V segment lost 0 bases, leaving 10 bases of the junction unmatched. Measured with immunoSEQ multiplex PCR; TCRdb has only the in-frame clones, and not every one. The data contain about 2.4 million clones, 93% of them singletons. Material for sequencing was naive CD4+ T cells from PBMCs. As to subset: CD45RA+ positively selected. The TCR comes from a man between 18 and 29 years old in good health. Some clones in this sample may be carry-over from other donors' samples. This chain joins TRBV5-1 and TRBJ1-2; 7 bases fit TRBD1. The CDR3 region has the DNA TGCGCCAGCAGCTTGGTCGCCCCCCCAGGGGGGTATGGCTACACCTTC. This gives the protein CASSLVAPPGGYGYTF.